These 19 T cell receptor beta chains share one sample of origin, sequenced in a study of a mutant IDH1 vaccine in newly diagnosed glioma. TCRdb's table, derived via immunoSEQ multiplex PCR, lists solely in-frame clones and lacks some. The sample has 70,000 to 90,000 clones, roughly 85% seen once; the top ten hold approximately 2.1%. Time point reported: week 23, last vaccination. What each vaccine dose contained was 300 ug of mutant IDH1 20-mer peptide, accompanied by topical imiquimod. These receptors lack a known antigen. The sample here was PBMCs, taken from a glioma patient whose treatment included an IDH1 peptide vaccine. These receptors were taken from a man in his thirties or forties with glioma. Some clones in this sample may be carry-over from other donors' samples.

This chain uses TRBV19 with TRBJ2-2, with D possibly matching TRBD2 (6 bases). The CDR3 runs 15 residues. CDR1 is LNHDA, CDR2 SQIVND, per germline (reference sequence). V gave up 6 bases and J gave up 7 bases, with 18 bases separating them. The CDR3 sequence: CASRPGSGLVGELFF. The DNA for the CDR3 is TGTGCCAGTAGGCCGGGTTCGGGACTGGTCGGGGAGCTGTTTTTT.

The chain has TRBV10-3 and TRBJ2-1; D is possibly TRBD2 (6 bases). CDR1 is ENHRY and CDR2 is SYGVKD in the germline V gene. The CDR3 runs 15 residues. The V end was cut by 8 bases, the J end by 0 bases, with 14 bases between. The CDR3 here is CAIEKEGSSYNEQFF. CDR3 nucleotides: TGTGCCATCGAAAAGGAGGGCAGCTCCTACAATGAGCAGTTCTTC.

V is TRBV7-2 and J is TRBJ1-5; 7 nucleotides line up with TRBD1. There are 15 residues in the CDR3. The junction had 8 bases not matched to a gene; V was cut back by 5 bases and J by 4 bases. Germline V CDR1 and CDR2: SGHTA, FQGNSA. The CDR3 bases are TGTGCCAGCAGCCCCCAGGCAGGGGGAAATCAGCCCCAGCATTTT. It encodes CASSPQAGGNQPQHF.

V usage is TRBV6-6 and J usage is TRBJ1-6, with D unresolved. Germline V gene data show CDR1 as MNHNY and CDR2 as SVGAGI (reference sequence). The CDR3 has 13 residues. The V gene lost 6 bases and the J gene lost 5 bases, with 8 bases spanning the gap. Written as DNA, the CDR3 is TGTGCCAGCAGCCAGAACCATAATTCACCCCTCCACTTT. As protein: CASSQNHNSPLHF.

The genes are TRBV6-5 and TRBJ2-5; maybe TRBD2 (5 bases). V gave up 2 bases and J gave up 4 bases, with 14 bases separating them. Germline V gene lookup returns CDR1 MNHEY and CDR2 SVGAGI. The CDR3 extends over 15 amino acids. CDR3 amino acids: CASSYTTRRGETQYF. In nucleotides, the CDR3 is TGTGCCAGCAGTTACACCACTAGGAGAGGAGAGACCCAGTACTTC.

This chain joins TRBV15 and TRBJ2-1; 9 nucleotides match TRBD2. Germline assignment: CDR1 LNHNV and CDR2 YYDKDF (reference sequence). The CDR3 loop spans 14 amino acids. The trim removed 9 bases at V and 0 bases at J, leaving 3 bases unmatched. In DNA, the CDR3 is TGTGCCACAAGCGGGGGGAGCTCCTACAATGAGCAGTTCTTC. It encodes CATSGGSSYNEQFF.

The rearrangement joins TRBV6-1 to TRBJ2-7; TRBD2 matches 11 bases. Germline assignment: CDR1 MNHNS and CDR2 SASEGT. CDR3 length: 17 amino acids. V was clipped by 4 bases and J by 3 bases; unmatched bases: 11. This chain's CDR3 is CASSANHLAGGLYEQYF. The CDR3 nucleotides are TGTGCCAGCAGTGCAAATCACCTAGCGGGGGGCCTCTACGAGCAGTACTTC.

V and J are TRBV30 and TRBJ2-3; 7 bases align to TRBD2. The germline CDR1 and CDR2 sequences are GTSNPN and SVGIG (reference sequence). V was clipped by 3 bases and J by 4 bases; unmatched bases: 4. This CDR3 region has 13 residues. CDR3 in amino acids: CAWRGAGSDTQYF. Here the CDR3 DNA reads TGTGCCTGGAGAGGAGCGGGATCAGATACGCAGTATTTT.

The chain uses TRBV7-3 and TRBJ2-3; TRBD2 might be the D (6 bases). Germline loops: CDR1 SGHTA, CDR2 FQGTGA. This CDR3 has 18 amino acids. V gave up 2 bases and J gave up 1 base, with 19 bases separating them. CDR3 protein: CASSLGGTAAWGTDTQYF. DNA of the CDR3: TGTGCCAGCAGCTTAGGGGGGACTGCCGCCTGGGGCACAGATACGCAGTATTTT.

The chain carries TRBV7-3 and TRBJ1-1, with D uncertain. The germline CDR1 and CDR2 sequences are SGHTA and FQGTGA. The CDR3 sequence is 14 residues long. The ends were cut back, 2 bases at V and 3 bases at J, with 10 bases in the middle. This CDR3 is CASSLRARDTEAFF. The CDR3 DNA reads TGTGCCAGCAGCTTACGGGCTCGGGACACTGAAGCTTTCTTT.

The sample holds one count of this clone. The V and J genes are TRBV7-3 and TRBJ1-1; D is possibly TRBD1 (5 bases). CDR3 size: 14 residues. The V gene's germline CDR1 is SGHTA and CDR2 FQGTGA. The V end lost 5 bases, the J end lost 1 base, and 11 bases lay between the germline ends. CDR3 region: CASSLTGGNTEAFF. CDR3 DNA: TGTGCCAGCAGCCTGACGGGGGGGAACACTGAAGCTTTCTTT.

The J gene is TRBJ2-1, the V gene TRBV13; 12 nucleotides match TRBD2. Germline assignment: CDR1 PRHDT and CDR2 FYEKMQ (reference sequence). The CDR3 is 15 residues long. The J segment lost 4 bases and the V segment lost 4 bases, leaving 2 bases of the junction unmatched. The CDR3 sequence is CASSSGLAGYNEQFF. CDR3 nucleotides: TGTGCCAGCAGCTCAGGACTAGCGGGATACAATGAGCAGTTCTTC.

Concerning this clone itself: Other DNA sequences in this specimen translate into the identical CDR3. The rearrangement links TRBV5-1 to TRBJ1-2; a possible D gene is TRBD1 (5 bases). Trimming pared 2 bases from V and 6 bases from J, leaving 14 bases between. Germline assignment: CDR1 SGHRS and CDR2 YFSETQ. The CDR3 spans 14 residues. CDR3 sequence: CASSFSQVGDGYTF. CDR3 DNA sequence: TGCGCCAGCAGCTTCTCACAGGTCGGGGATGGCTACACCTTC.

The chain combines TRBV18 with TRBJ1-2; weak D call: TRBD1 (6 bases). The CDR3 sequence is 13 residues long. Germline V gene data show CDR1 as KGHSH and CDR2 as LQKENI. V shed 2 bases and J shed 8 bases, with 12 bases lying between them. The CDR3 DNA follows: TGTGCCAGCTCACCAGAGGGGGGCGACGGCTACACCTTC. Its protein product is CASSPEGGDGYTF.

This sequence joins TRBV15 and TRBJ1-5; tentative D call: TRBD1 (6 bases). V was cut by 0 bases and J by 0 bases, with 12 bases left in between. Germline CDR1 is LNHNV and CDR2 is YYDKDF (reference sequence). The CDR3 covers 17 residues. The CDR3 here is CATSRDAGVYSNQPQHF. The CDR3 region has the DNA TGTGCCACCAGCAGAGATGCAGGGGTTTATAGCAATCAGCCCCAGCATTTT.

The chain carries TRBV15 and TRBJ2-3; a weak D match, TRBD1 (6 bases). Germline lookup yields CDR1 LNHNV and CDR2 YYDKDF (reference sequence). The length of the CDR3 is 13 residues. V lost 2 bases and J 11 bases, leaving 14 bases between the germline ends. CDR3 loop: CATSRSPDSVQYF. Written as DNA, the CDR3 is TGTGCCACCAGCAGATCGCCGGACAGCGTGCAGTATTTT. The full variable domain, its missing parts supplied by reference TRBV15 and TRBJ2-3, is DAMVIQNPRYQVTQFGKPVTLSCSQTLNHNVMYWYQQKSSQAPKLLFHYYDKDFNNEADTPDNFQSRRPNTSFCFLDIRSPGLGDTAMYLCATSRSPDSVQYFGPGTRLTVL.

This clone has a single count. As DNA, the CDR3 is TGCAGCGTTACCGGGACAGGGGGCTCCTACGAGCAGTACTTC. Its translation: CSVTGTGGSYEQYF. The chain is built from TRBV29-1 and TRBJ2-7, with 11 bases lining up with TRBD1. Germline CDR1 SQVTM, CDR2 ANQGSEA. V dropped 5 bases and J dropped 0; count of bases not matched to a gene: 3. This CDR3 region has 14 residues.

The rearrangement joins TRBV9 to TRBJ2-7, with 10 bases identical to TRBD1. The V and J ends lost 4 bases and 4 bases, in that order; junction bases with no gene match: 11. CDR3 size: 16 residues. CDR1 is SGDLS, CDR2 YYNGEE, per germline. The CDR3 region has the DNA TGTGCCAGCAGCTTCTCCGGGACAGGGGTAGGATACGAGCAGTACTTC. Its translation is CASSFSGTGVGYEQYF.

The chain joins TRBV9 to TRBJ1-4; tentatively, D is TRBD1 (5 bases). V gave up 5 bases and J gave up 6 bases, with 17 bases separating them. The CDR3 has 15 residues. Germline V gene lookup returns CDR1 SGDLS and CDR2 YYNGEE. The CDR3: CASSRAAGLDEKLFF. In DNA form, the CDR3 reads TGTGCCAGCAGTCGGGCAGCGGGACTGGATGAAAAACTGTTTTTT.